This entry lists 25 T cell receptor beta chains sequenced from one sample in a study of PD-1 blockade in classical Hodgkin lymphoma. The assay was immunoSEQ multiplex PCR, and TCRdb's table has in-frame clones only and misses some. In the table there are about 24,000 clones, about three quarters of which are singletons. Each of the patients experienced relapse following autologous stem cell transplantation, and their brentuximab vedotin exposure differed. This material consisted of peripheral blood mononuclear cells (PBMCs), taken before the second cycle of nivolumab. The receptor source for this set is a human donor with classical Hodgkin lymphoma.

The rearrangement uses TRBV5-4 and TRBJ1-2; the match to TRBD1 covers 7 bases. Germline V gene sequence: CDR1 SGHNT, CDR2 YYREEE (reference sequence). This CDR3 comprises 14 residues. V was clipped by 0 bases and J by 8 bases; unmatched bases: 7. The CDR3 loop reads CASSLASTGRGYTF. In DNA form, the CDR3 reads TGTGCCAGCAGCTTGGCCTCGACAGGGAGAGGCTACACCTTC. The full variable domain, in which reference TRBV5-4 and TRBJ1-2 provide the parts outside the CDR3, is ETGVTQSPTHLIKTRGQQVTLRCSSQSGHNTVSWYQQALGQGPQFIFQYYREEENGRGNFPPRFSGLQFPNYSSELNVNALELDDSALYLCASSLASTGRGYTFGSGTRLTVV.

This clone was recorded only once. This sequence joins TRBV5-1 and TRBJ2-2; TRBD2 aligns across 9 bases. The CDR3 extends over 15 amino acids. V lost 4 bases and J lost 6; bases outside the gene matches: 7. Germline loops: CDR1 SGHRS, CDR2 YFSETQ. Written as DNA, the CDR3 is TGCGCCAGCAGCAGGACTAGCGCGGAGGCCGGGGAGCTGTTTTTT. This encodes CASSRTSAEAGELFF.

The J gene is TRBJ2-7, the V gene TRBV7-2; tentative D call: TRBD1 (6 bases). The CDR3 has 14 amino acids. The V gene lost 5 bases and the J gene lost 2 bases, with 13 bases spanning the gap. Germline V gene lookup returns CDR1 SGHTA and CDR2 FQGNSA. As DNA, the CDR3 is TGTGCCAGCAGCCGACAACAGGGAGCCTACGAGCAGTACTTC. Amino acids: CASSRQQGAYEQYF.

The V gene is TRBV4-1, the J gene TRBJ2-7; D is tentatively TRBD1 or TRBD2 (5 bases each). CDR3 length: 15 amino acids. V was pared by 3 bases and J by 4 bases, with 16 bases between. Germline assignment: CDR1 MGHRA and CDR2 YSYEKL. The CDR3 sequence: CASSHPGTRPYEQYF. The CDR3 nucleotides are TGCGCCAGCAGCCACCCCGGGACCCGCCCGTACGAGCAGTACTTC.

V and J are TRBV7-8 and TRBJ2-1; the match to TRBD2 covers 9 bases. Germline-derived CDR1 and CDR2 are SGHVS and FQNEAQ. This CDR3 is 16 amino acids long. Germline trimming cut 4 bases from V and 4 bases from J; bases unmatched to any gene: 8. DNA for the CDR3: TGTGCCAGCAGCTACGCGCTAGCGGGGTTTTACAATGAGCAGTTCTTC. Amino acids: CASSYALAGFYNEQFF.

V gene TRBV5-4 combines with J gene TRBJ2-7; 7 nucleotides agree with TRBD1. The ends lost 5 bases at V and 6 bases at J; junction bases unmatched: 14. The germline V gene has CDR1 SGHNT and CDR2 YYREEE (reference sequence). The CDR3 has 15 residues. CDR3 loop: CASSSPLTGVGEQYF. Here the CDR3 DNA reads TGTGCCAGCAGTTCACCCCTAACAGGGGTGGGCGAGCAGTACTTC.

The chain recombines TRBV10-3 with TRBJ1-6; 7 positions match TRBD1. J was trimmed by 7 bases and V by 3 bases; bases with no gene match: 9. CDR1 and CDR2 (germline): ENHRY, SYGVKD. The CDR3 is 16 residues long. The CDR3 nucleotides are TGTGCCATCAGTGAACTAAACGACAGGGCCAATTCACCCCTCCACTTT. This gives the protein CAISELNDRANSPLHF.

The rearrangement links TRBV7-9 to TRBJ2-1; D may be TRBD2 (5 bases). The CDR3 runs to 13 residues. Germline V gives CDR1 SEHNR, CDR2 FQNEAQ (reference sequence). V shed 1 base and J shed 7 bases, with 8 bases lying between them. CDR3 region: CASSLGGLNEQFF. The CDR3 DNA reads TGTGCCAGCAGCTTAGGAGGGTTAAATGAGCAGTTCTTC. Looking up the rest from reference TRBV7-9 and TRBJ2-1 gives the full variable domain: DTGVSQNPRHKITKRGQNVTFRCDPISEHNRLYWYRQTLGQGPEFLTYFQNEAQLEKSRLLSDRFSAERPKGSFSTLEIQRTEQGDSAMYLCASSLGGLNEQFFGPGTRLTVL.

The DNA of the CDR3 is TGCGCCAGCAGCTTTGGGACATCAGGAAACACCATATATTTT. Residues: CASSFGTSGNTIYF. The V and J genes are TRBV5-1 and TRBJ1-3; D may be TRBD1 (6 bases). The V end lost 2 bases, the J end lost 4 bases, and 10 bases lay between the germline ends. CDR1 and CDR2 (germline): SGHRS, YFSETQ. This CDR3 spans 14 amino acids.

This clone has just a few counts. The rearrangement links TRBV19 to TRBJ2-7, with D perhaps assigned TRBD1 or TRBD2 (5 bases each). Per germline, CDR1 LNHDA and CDR2 SQIVND (reference sequence). This CDR3 has 13 amino acids. Trimming removed 5 bases at V and 3 bases at J, with 11 bases between. The CDR3 spells CASSEWGNYEQYF. As DNA, the CDR3 is TGTGCCAGTAGTGAATGGGGGAACTACGAGCAGTACTTC.

The chain couples TRBV7-2 to TRBJ1-5, with 9 bases lining up with TRBD1. Germline CDR1 reads SGHTA; CDR2 reads FQGNSA. The CDR3 loop spans 15 amino acids. Trimming removed 2 bases from V and 7 bases from J; junction bases left unmatched: 6. DNA of the CDR3: TGTGCCAGCAGCTTAATTCAGGACAGGGGACAGCCCCAGCATTTT. Residues: CASSLIQDRGQPQHF.

This clone was observed a single time. The chain employs TRBV19 and TRBJ2-5; no firm D call. Germline V gene lookup returns CDR1 LNHDA and CDR2 SQIVND (reference sequence). The V gene lost 3 bases and the J gene lost 4 bases, with 9 bases spanning the gap. This CDR3 contains 13 residues. This CDR3 reads CASSIGPRETQYF. The CDR3 DNA reads TGTGCCAGTAGTATCGGGCCACGAGAGACCCAGTACTTC.

The CDR3: CASRIREISYNEQFF. CDR3 nucleotides: TGTGCCAGCAGGATCCGGGAGATCTCCTACAATGAGCAGTTCTTC. The chain joins TRBV28 to TRBJ2-1; tentative D call: TRBD2 (6 bases). Germline lookup yields CDR1 MDHEN and CDR2 SYDVKM. The germline V and J ends were trimmed by 6 bases and 0 bases, with 12 bases remaining between them. The CDR3 has 15 amino acids. The complete variable domain, with remaining parts taken from reference TRBV28 and TRBJ2-1, reads DVKVTQSSRYLVKRTGEKVFLECVQDMDHENMFWYRQDPGLGLRLIYFSYDVKMKEKGDIPEGYSVSREKKERFSLILESASTNQTSMYLCASRIREISYNEQFFGPGTRLTVL.

J is TRBJ1-1 and V is TRBV27; a weak D match, TRBD1 (5 bases). This CDR3 is 14 amino acids long. With 5 bases removed from V and 5 bases from J, the gap between germline ends came to 15 bases. The germline gives CDR1 MNHEY, CDR2 SMNVEV (reference sequence). The CDR3 loop is CASSIFSGGTEAFF. The CDR3 DNA is TGTGCCAGCAGTATATTCTCGGGGGGAACTGAAGCTTTCTTT.

The V call is TRBV7-3, the J call TRBJ2-2, with 9 positions matching TRBD2. Germline CDR1 and CDR2: SGHTA and FQGTGA. V lost 6 bases and J lost 3; bases outside the gene matches: 8. The CDR3 is 16 amino acids. This CDR3 is CASRVASGGYTGELFF. In DNA form, the CDR3 reads TGTGCCAGCAGAGTAGCCAGCGGGGGGTACACCGGGGAGCTGTTTTTT.

This clone turned up a few times. The chain combines TRBV10-2 with TRBJ2-1; D possibly matches TRBD1 or TRBD2 (6 bases each). The CDR3 length is 15 residues. V lost 0 bases, J lost 4 bases, and 10 bases lay in between. The V gene's germline CDR1 is WSHSY and CDR2 SAAADI. The CDR3 DNA sequence: TGCGCCAGCAGTGAGTCTGGAGGGGGTTACAATGAGCAGTTCTTC. As protein: CASSESGGGYNEQFF.

This rearrangement joins TRBV6-4 to TRBJ2-1; TRBD1 matches 9 bases. V was pared by 6 bases and J by 5 bases, with 11 bases of the junction left unmatched. CDR3 length: 16 residues. Germline-derived CDR1 and CDR2 are MRHNA and SNTAGT. CDR3 residues: CASSLLPGQGNNEQFF. The CDR3, as DNA: TGTGCCAGCAGCCTCCTTCCGGGACAGGGAAACAATGAGCAGTTCTTC.

The chain uses TRBV12-2 and TRBJ2-7. TRBV12-2 corresponds to a pseudogene. This CDR3 spans 15 amino acids. Here the CDR3 reads CASRLLVRGVYEQYF. The CDR3 DNA reads as TGTGCAAGTCGCTTATTAGTACGAGGGGTCTACGAGCAGTACTTC.

The V gene is TRBV2, the J gene TRBJ2-7; 10 bases agree with TRBD2. V gave up 4 bases and J gave up 6 bases; unmatched junction bases: 6. The CDR3 has 14 residues. Germline CDR1 SNHLY, CDR2 FYNNEI. The DNA for the CDR3 is TGTGCCAGCAGTGCCCTAGCGGGAGTGGGCGAGCAGTACTTC. This codes for CASSALAGVGEQYF.

The chain is built from TRBV19 and TRBJ1-1; no reliable D call. CDR3 length equals 13 residues. Trimming stripped 7 bases from V and 0 bases from J, with 9 bases between. Germline CDR1 is LNHDA and CDR2 is SQIVND (reference sequence). The chain's CDR3 is CASKRALNTEAFF. DNA of the CDR3: TGTGCCAGTAAAAGGGCATTGAACACTGAAGCTTTCTTT.

The rearrangement links TRBV2 to TRBJ1-2, with D perhaps matching TRBD1 (5 bases). The V end was cut by 0 bases, the J end by 2 bases, with 10 bases between. The CDR3 is made up of 15 amino acids. CDR1 and CDR2 from the germline V gene are SNHLY and FYNNEI. The CDR3 coding sequence is TGTGCCAGCAGTGAAGCGGTGGGACCCAACTATGGCTACACCTTC. As protein: CASSEAVGPNYGYTF. Looking up the rest from reference TRBV2 and TRBJ1-2 gives the full variable domain: EPEVTQTPSHQVTQMGQEVILRCVPISNHLYFYWYRQILGQKVEFLVSFYNNEISEKSEIFDDQFSVERPDGSNFTLKIRSTKLEDSAMYFCASSEAVGPNYGYTFGSGTRLTVV.

The chain is built from TRBV11-3 and TRBJ1-2, with a weak D call TRBD1 (5 bases). CDR3 size: 12 residues. Germline-derived CDR1 and CDR2 are SGHNT and YENEEA. The V end lost 4 bases, the J end lost 13 bases, and 16 bases lay between the germline ends. For the CDR3, the DNA is TGTGCCAGCAGCTCAGAAGCGACAGCGATCACCTTC. Translating it yields CASSSEATAITF.

This chain connects TRBV30 to TRBJ1-1; D call uncertain. CDR3 length: 16 amino acids. Trimming took 0 bases from V and 2 from J, leaving 16 bases between them. CDR1 and CDR2 from the germline V gene are GTSNPN and SVGIG (reference sequence). The CDR3 DNA follows: TGTGCCTGGAGTGTACGAGGTTGGGTCGGAAACACTGAAGCTTTCTTT. Encoded protein: CAWSVRGWVGNTEAFF.

This clone was counted a few times. The chain employs TRBV7-9 and TRBJ1-5, with a weak D call TRBD1 (6 bases). The CDR3 loop spans 15 amino acids. Trimming stripped 6 bases from V and 5 bases from J, with 17 bases between. Germline CDR1 SEHNR, CDR2 FQNEAQ (reference sequence). The CDR3 DNA follows: TGTGCCAGCAGTCCTACCGGGGCAGGGGATCAGCCCCAGCATTTT. Protein product: CASSPTGAGDQPQHF.

The rearrangement uses TRBV7-9 and TRBJ2-4; 7 positions match TRBD2. Germline V CDR1 and CDR2: SEHNR, FQNEAQ (reference sequence). The CDR3 totals 13 residues. V was clipped by 3 bases and J by 7 bases; unmatched bases: 3. CDR3 residues: CASSFGLGNIQYF. The CDR3 nucleotides are TGTGCCAGCAGCTTTGGACTAGGGAACATTCAGTACTTC.